This T cell receptor (beta chain) was sequenced for a study of blood T cell repertoires in COVID-19. The wider study: Sites in the United States, Italy and Spain provided acute and convalescent COVID-19 samples. PBMCs, B-cell-depleted T cells, or T cells were the source of the cDNA or gDNA that made up the material.

Authors' analysis steps: Using reference gene primer amplification, nucleated cell counts were estimated. The method was immunoSEQ multiplex PCR; TCRdb's version includes in-frame clones alone and lacks a portion of them. The V and J calls and the clone size are those of that table, but D and trimming were determined from the DNA. The sample has 200,000 to 250,000 clones, approximately 83% seen once. All recovered Cohort 3 donors got two negative PCRs, got clearance, or saw symptom resolution. CDR3 length: 16 residues. The clonotype originates from a woman aged 60-75 years who had recovered from COVID-19. The chain combines TRBV21-1 with TRBJ2-2; TRBD2 is taken as the D call from the table, unchecked against the DNA. TRBV21-1 is reported as a pseudogene. Sequencing was performed on PBMCs or T cells enriched from blood (not recorded which). CDR3 loop: CASSSSRRENTGELFF. CDR3 nucleotide sequence: TGTGCCAGCAGCAGTAGCAGGAGGGAAAACACCGGGGAGCTGTTTTTT.